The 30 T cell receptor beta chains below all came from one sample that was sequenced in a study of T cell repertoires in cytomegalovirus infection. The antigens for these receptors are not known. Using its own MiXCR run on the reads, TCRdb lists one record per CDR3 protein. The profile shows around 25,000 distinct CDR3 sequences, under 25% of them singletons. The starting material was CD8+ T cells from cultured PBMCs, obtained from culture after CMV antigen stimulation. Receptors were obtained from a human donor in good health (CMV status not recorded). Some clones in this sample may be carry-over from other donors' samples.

The CDR3: CASTSSGGAGGWAKNIQYF. In DNA form, the CDR3 reads TGTGCCAGCACCTCGAGCGGGGGGGCCGGAGGATGGGCCAAAAACATTCAGTACTTC. This chain joins TRBV7-9 and TRBJ2-4, with 10 bases that match TRBD2. Germline V gives CDR1 SEHNR, CDR2 FQNEAQ (reference sequence). CDR3 length: 19 residues. V gave up 7 bases and J gave up 1 base; unmatched junction bases: 16.

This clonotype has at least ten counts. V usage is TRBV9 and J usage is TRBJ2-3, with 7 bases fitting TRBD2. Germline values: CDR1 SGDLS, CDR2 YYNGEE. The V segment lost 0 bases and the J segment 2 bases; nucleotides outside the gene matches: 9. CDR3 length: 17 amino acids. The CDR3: CASSVAEGWDYTDTQYF. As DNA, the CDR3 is TGTGCCAGCAGCGTAGCTGAGGGGTGGGACTACACAGATACGCAGTATTTT.

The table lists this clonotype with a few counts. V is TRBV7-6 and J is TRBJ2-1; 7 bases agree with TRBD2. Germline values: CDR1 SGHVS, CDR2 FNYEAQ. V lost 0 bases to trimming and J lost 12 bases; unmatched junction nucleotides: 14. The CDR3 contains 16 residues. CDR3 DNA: TGTGCCAGCAGCTTAGCGAGCGCCCCTAGCGGAAGTTCGCAGTTCTTC. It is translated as CASSLASAPSGSSQFF.

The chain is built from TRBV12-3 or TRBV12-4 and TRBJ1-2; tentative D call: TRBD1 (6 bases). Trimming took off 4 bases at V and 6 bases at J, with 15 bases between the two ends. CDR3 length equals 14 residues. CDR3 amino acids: CASSSEQGRHGYTF. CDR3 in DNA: TGTGCCAGCAGTTCCGAACAGGGTCGGCATGGCTACACCTTC.

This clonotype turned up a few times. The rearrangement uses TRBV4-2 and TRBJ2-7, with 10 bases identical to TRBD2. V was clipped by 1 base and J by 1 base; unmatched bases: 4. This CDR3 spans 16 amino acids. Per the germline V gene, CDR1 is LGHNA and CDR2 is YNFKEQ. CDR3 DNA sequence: TGTGCCAGCAGCCAAGCCGGGACTAGCGATTCCTACGAGCAGTACTTC. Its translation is CASSQAGTSDSYEQYF.

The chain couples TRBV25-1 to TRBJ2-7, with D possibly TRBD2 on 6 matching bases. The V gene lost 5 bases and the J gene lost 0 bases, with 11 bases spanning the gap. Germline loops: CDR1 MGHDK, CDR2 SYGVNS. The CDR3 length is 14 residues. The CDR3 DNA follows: TGTGCCAGCAGTCAAGCGACTAGCTCCTACGAGCAGTACTTC. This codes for CASSQATSSYEQYF.

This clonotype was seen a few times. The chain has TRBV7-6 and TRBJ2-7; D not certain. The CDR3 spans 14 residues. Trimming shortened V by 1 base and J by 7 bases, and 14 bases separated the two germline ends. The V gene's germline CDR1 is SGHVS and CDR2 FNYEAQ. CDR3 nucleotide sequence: TGTGCCAGCAGCTTAGGCCCAGGTTTAGGAGAGCAGTACTTC. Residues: CASSLGPGLGEQYF.

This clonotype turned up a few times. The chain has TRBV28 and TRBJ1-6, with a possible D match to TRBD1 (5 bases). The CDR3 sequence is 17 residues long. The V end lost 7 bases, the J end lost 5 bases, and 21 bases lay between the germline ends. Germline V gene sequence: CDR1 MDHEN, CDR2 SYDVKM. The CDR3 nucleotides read TGTGCCAGCACCGTACCCGGGGCTCCCACACATAATTCACCCCTCCACTTT. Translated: CASTVPGAPTHNSPLHF.

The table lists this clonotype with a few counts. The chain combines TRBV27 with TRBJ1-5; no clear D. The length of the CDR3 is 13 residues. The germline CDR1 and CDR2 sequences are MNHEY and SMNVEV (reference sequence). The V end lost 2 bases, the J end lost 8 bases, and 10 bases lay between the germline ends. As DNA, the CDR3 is TGTGCCAGCAGTTTAATGGCGACGGAGCCCCAGCATTTT. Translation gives CASSLMATEPQHF.

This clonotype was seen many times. Here the CDR3 reads CASSRGQETYYEQYF. CDR3 bases: TGTGCCAGCAGCAGAGGACAGGAGACGTACTACGAGCAGTACTTC. The chain combines TRBV12-3 or TRBV12-4 with TRBJ2-7, with 7 bases fitting TRBD1. The CDR3 is made up of 15 amino acids. J lost 3 bases, V lost 6 bases, and 11 bases had no gene match.

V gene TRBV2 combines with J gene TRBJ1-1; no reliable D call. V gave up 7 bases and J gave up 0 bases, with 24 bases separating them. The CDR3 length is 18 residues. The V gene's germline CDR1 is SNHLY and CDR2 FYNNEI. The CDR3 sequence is CASKGITRITTVNTEAFF. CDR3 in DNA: TGTGCCAGCAAAGGGATTACGCGCATCACGACCGTGAACACTGAAGCTTTCTTT.

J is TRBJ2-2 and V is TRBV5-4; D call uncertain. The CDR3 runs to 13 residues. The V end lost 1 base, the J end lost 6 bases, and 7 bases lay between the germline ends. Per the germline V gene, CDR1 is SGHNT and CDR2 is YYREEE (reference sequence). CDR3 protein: CASSLLGAGELFF. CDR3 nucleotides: TGTGCCAGCAGCTTGCTAGGCGCCGGGGAGCTGTTTTTT.

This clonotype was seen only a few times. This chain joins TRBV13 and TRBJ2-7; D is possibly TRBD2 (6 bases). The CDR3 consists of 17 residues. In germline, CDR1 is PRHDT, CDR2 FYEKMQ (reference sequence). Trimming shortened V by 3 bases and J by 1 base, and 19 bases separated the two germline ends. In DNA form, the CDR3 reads TGTGCCAGCAGCTTTTCCCCGGGGCTAGCGAGTTCCTACGAGCAGTACTTC. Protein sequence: CASSFSPGLASSYEQYF.

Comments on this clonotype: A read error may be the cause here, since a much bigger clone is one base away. The chain's CDR3 is CAGTSGPFNEQFF. CDR3 in DNA: TGTGCCGGAACTTCGGGGCCATTCAATGAGCAGTTCTTC. The V and J genes are TRBV6-2 or TRBV6-3 and TRBJ2-1, with D perhaps given as TRBD1 or TRBD2 (5 bases each). The CDR3 sequence is 13 residues long. CDR1 is MNHEY and CDR2 is SVGEGT in the germline V gene. The V end lost 11 bases, the J end lost 6 bases, and 17 bases lay between the germline ends.

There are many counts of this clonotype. The CDR3 DNA sequence: TGTGCCAGCAGTTTGGTTGCTAGCGGGGGGGCGACGGAGACCCAGTACTTC. Residues: CASSLVASGGATETQYF. V usage is TRBV27 and J usage is TRBJ2-5, with 12 bases identical to TRBD2. The CDR3 consists of 17 residues. The germline CDR1 and CDR2 sequences are MNHEY and SMNVEV (reference sequence). Trimming at V came to 3 bases and at J to 5 bases, leaving 10 bases not matched to a gene.

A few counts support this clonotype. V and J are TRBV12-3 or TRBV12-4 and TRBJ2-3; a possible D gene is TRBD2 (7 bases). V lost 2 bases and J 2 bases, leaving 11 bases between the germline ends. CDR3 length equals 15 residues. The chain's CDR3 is CASSLSGGPTDTQYF. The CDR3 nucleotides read TGTGCCAGCAGTTTATCGGGGGGCCCCACAGATACGCAGTATTTT.

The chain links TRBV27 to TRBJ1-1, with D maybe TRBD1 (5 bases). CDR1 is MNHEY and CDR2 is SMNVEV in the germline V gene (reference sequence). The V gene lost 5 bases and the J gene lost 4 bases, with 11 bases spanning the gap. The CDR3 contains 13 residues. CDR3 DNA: TGTGCCAGCAGTATGCAGGGTCGCACTGAAGCTTTCTTT. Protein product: CASSMQGRTEAFF.

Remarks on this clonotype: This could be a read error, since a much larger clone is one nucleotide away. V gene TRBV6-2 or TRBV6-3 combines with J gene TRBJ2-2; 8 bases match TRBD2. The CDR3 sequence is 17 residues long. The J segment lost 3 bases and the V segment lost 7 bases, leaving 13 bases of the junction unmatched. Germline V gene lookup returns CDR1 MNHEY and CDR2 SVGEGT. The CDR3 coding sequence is TGTGCCAGCATGTTTTTGGAAGCGGGGGACCACACCGGGGAGCTGTTTTTT. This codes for CASMFLEAGDHTGELFF.

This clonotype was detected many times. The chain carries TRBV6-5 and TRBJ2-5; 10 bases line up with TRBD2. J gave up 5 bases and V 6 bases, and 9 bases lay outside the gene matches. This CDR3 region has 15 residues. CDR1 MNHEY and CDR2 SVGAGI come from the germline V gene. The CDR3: CASRTSGGAQETQYF. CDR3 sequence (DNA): TGTGCCAGCAGGACCAGCGGGGGGGCCCAGGAGACCCAGTACTTC.

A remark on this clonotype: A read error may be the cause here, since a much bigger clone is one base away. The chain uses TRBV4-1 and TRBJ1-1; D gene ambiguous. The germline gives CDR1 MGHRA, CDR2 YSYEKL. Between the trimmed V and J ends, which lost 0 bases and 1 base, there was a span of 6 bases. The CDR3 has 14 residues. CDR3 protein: CASSQDLGNTEAFF. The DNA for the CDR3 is TGCGCCAGCAGCCAAGATCTGGGGAACACTGAAGCTTTCTTT.

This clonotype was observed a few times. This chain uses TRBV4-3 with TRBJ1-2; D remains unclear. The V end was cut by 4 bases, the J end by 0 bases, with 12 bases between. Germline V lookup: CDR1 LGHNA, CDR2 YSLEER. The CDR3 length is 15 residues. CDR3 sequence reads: CASSLSGGSNYGYTF. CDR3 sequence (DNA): TGCGCCAGCAGCCTCTCGGGAGGGTCTAACTATGGCTACACCTTC.

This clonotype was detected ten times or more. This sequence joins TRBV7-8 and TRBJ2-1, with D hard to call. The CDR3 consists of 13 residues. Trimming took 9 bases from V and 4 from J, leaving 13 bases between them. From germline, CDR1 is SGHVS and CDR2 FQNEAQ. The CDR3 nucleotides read TGTGCCAGTGCTCAACGAGTTTACAATGAGCAGTTCTTC. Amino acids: CASAQRVYNEQFF.

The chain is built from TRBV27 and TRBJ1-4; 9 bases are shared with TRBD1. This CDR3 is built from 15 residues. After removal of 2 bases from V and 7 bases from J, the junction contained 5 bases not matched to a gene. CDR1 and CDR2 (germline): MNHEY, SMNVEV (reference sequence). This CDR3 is CASSLHQTGGEKLFF. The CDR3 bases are TGTGCCAGCAGTTTACATCAGACAGGGGGTGAAAAACTGTTTTTT.

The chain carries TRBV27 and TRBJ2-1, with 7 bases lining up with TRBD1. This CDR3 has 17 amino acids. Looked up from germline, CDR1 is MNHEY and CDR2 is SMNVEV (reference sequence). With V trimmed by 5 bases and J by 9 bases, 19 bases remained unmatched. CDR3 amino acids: CASSPFAGTDAGSEQFF. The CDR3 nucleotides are TGTGCCAGCAGTCCCTTTGCCGGGACAGATGCAGGGAGTGAGCAGTTCTTC.

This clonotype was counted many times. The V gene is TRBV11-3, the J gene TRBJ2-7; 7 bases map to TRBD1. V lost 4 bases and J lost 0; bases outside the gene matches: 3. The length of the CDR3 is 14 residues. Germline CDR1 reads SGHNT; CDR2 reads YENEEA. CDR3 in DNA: TGTGCCAGCAGCTACTCAGGGGGCTCCTACGAGCAGTACTTC. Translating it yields CASSYSGGSYEQYF.

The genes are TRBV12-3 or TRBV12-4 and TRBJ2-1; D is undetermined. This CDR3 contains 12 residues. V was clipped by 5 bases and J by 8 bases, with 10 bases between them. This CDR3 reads CASSPLLYEQFF. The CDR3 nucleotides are TGTGCCAGCAGTCCCCTTTTGTATGAGCAGTTCTTC.

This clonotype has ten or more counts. Written as DNA, the CDR3 is TGCAGTGTAACGAGTTCAGAGCGGGGGTTGTGGAATGAGCAGTTCTTC. This codes for CSVTSSERGLWNEQFF. J is TRBJ2-1 and V is TRBV20-1, with 8 bases matching TRBD2. In germline, CDR1 is DFQATT, CDR2 SNEGSKA (reference sequence). This CDR3 has 16 residues. V shed 7 bases and J 7 bases; nucleotides not matched to a gene: 18.

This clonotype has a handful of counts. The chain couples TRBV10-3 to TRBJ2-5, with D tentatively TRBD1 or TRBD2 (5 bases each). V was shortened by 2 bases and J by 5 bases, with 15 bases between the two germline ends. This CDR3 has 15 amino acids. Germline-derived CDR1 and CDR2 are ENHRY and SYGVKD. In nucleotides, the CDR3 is TGTGCCATCAGTGAGAGAACGGACACTAGGGAGACCCAGTACTTC. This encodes CAISERTDTRETQYF.

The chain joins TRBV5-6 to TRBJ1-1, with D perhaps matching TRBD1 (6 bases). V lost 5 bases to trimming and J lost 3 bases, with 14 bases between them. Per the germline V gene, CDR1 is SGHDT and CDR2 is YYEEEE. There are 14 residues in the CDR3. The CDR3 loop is CASSLVGADTEAFF. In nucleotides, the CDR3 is TGTGCCAGCAGTCTGGTGGGGGCTGACACTGAAGCTTTCTTT. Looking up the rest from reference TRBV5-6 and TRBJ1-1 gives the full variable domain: DAGVTQSPTHLIKTRGQQVTLRCSPKSGHDTVSWYQQALGQGPQFIFQYYEEEERQRGNFPDRFSGHQFPNYSSELNVNALLLGDSALYLCASSLVGADTEAFFGQGTRLTVV.

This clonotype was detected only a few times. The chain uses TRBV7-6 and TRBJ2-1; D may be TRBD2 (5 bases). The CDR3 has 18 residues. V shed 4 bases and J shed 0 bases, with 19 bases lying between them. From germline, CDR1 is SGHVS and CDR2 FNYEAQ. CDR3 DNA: TGTGCCAGCAGCTCCCTTGGGCCGGACTCTAGCTCCTACAATGAGCAGTTCTTC. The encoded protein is CASSSLGPDSSSYNEQFF.